These 27 T cell receptor beta chains were all obtained from the same sample, sequenced in a study of blood T cell repertoires in COVID-19. TCRdb keeps only in-frame clones here, not all; method: immunoSEQ multiplex PCR. The table includes roughly 150,000 clones, around 81% detected once. The sequencing sample was made of peripheral blood. The source of these receptors is a man aged 65-85 years who had recovered from COVID-19.

This clone came up once. The chain has TRBV4-1 and TRBJ2-5; D perhaps matches TRBD1 (5 bases). The CDR3 covers 15 residues. V was clipped by 2 bases and J by 5 bases, with 15 bases between them. The germline CDR1 and CDR2 sequences are MGHRA and YSYEKL. The CDR3: CASSQRGESLETQYF. In nucleotides, the CDR3 is TGCGCCAGCAGCCAAAGGGGTGAATCTCTCGAGACCCAGTACTTC.

The chain couples TRBV3-1 (or the pseudogene TRBV3-2) to TRBJ1-1, with TRBD1 identical over 8 bases. The V gene end was trimmed by 4 bases and the J gene end by 7 bases; junction bases not matched to a gene: 8. The CDR3 length is 14 residues. From germline, CDR1 is LGHDT and CDR2 YNNKEL (reference sequence). CDR3 protein: CASSPSRDRLEAFF. CDR3 nucleotides: TGTGCCAGCAGCCCGTCCCGGGACAGGCTTGAAGCTTTCTTT.

V usage is TRBV5-1 and J usage is TRBJ1-4, with 7 bases matching TRBD1. Germline-derived CDR1 and CDR2 are SGHRS and YFSETQ. The CDR3 runs to 14 residues. V lost 2 bases to trimming and J lost 8 bases; unmatched junction nucleotides: 6. The CDR3: CASSFDRVGEKLFF. The CDR3 DNA is TGCGCCAGCAGCTTTGACAGGGTAGGCGAAAAACTGTTTTTT.

The V call is TRBV11-2, the J call TRBJ1-3; TRBD1 matches at 8 bases. V lost 1 base and J lost 2; bases outside the gene matches: 4. The CDR3 totals 16 residues. Looked up from germline, CDR1 is SGHAT and CDR2 is FQNNGV. The CDR3 reads CASSLAPTGAGNTIYF. The CDR3 DNA follows: TGTGCCAGCAGCTTAGCTCCGACAGGGGCTGGAAACACCATATATTTT. Complete variable domain (other parts from reference TRBV11-2 and TRBJ1-3): EAGVAQSPRYKIIEKRQSVAFWCNPISGHATLYWYQQILGQGPKLLIQFQNNGVVDDSQLPKDRFSAERLKGVDSTLKIQPAKLEDSAVYLCASSLAPTGAGNTIYFGEGSWLTVV.

This chain connects TRBV6-6 to TRBJ2-3; D possibly corresponds to TRBD2 (6 bases). The CDR3 is 14 residues long. CDR1 MNHNY and CDR2 SVGAGI come from the germline V gene (reference sequence). V was pared by 5 bases and J by 3 bases, with 12 bases between. In nucleotides, the CDR3 is TGTGCCAGCAGTAAGACTAGTCGAACAGATACGCAGTATTTT. It encodes CASSKTSRTDTQYF.

This chain joins TRBV10-3 and TRBJ2-1, with 7 bases aligning to TRBD2. The germline gives CDR1 ENHRY, CDR2 SYGVKD. The CDR3 extends over 16 amino acids. The V and J ends lost 6 bases and 5 bases, in that order; junction bases with no gene match: 13. CDR3 DNA: TGTGCCATCAGCGCCCCCCCTAGCGGACCTAACAATGAGCAGTTCTTC. Amino acid sequence: CAISAPPSGPNNEQFF.

The J gene is TRBJ1-1, the V gene TRBV7-9, with D perhaps TRBD1 (6 bases). Deletions cut 5 bases from V and 5 bases from J, with 9 bases between. The CDR3 totals 12 residues. The germline gives CDR1 SEHNR, CDR2 FQNEAQ (reference sequence). Here the CDR3 reads CASSQGTTEAFF. The DNA for the CDR3 is TGTGCCAGCAGCCAAGGGACAACTGAAGCTTTCTTT.

The chain has TRBV11-2 and TRBJ1-6, with unresolved D. The germline V gene encodes CDR1 SGHAT and CDR2 FQNNGV. The CDR3 consists of 16 residues. The V end lost 0 bases, the J end lost 0 bases, and 6 bases lay between the germline ends. Here the CDR3 DNA reads TGTGCCAGCAGCTTAGATGGAGGCTCCTATAATTCACCCCTCCACTTT. Protein sequence: CASSLDGGSYNSPLHF.

The chain is built from TRBV7-2 and TRBJ1-2; 9 positions agree with TRBD1. This CDR3 is 15 amino acids long. CDR1 is SGHTA and CDR2 is FQGNSA in the germline V gene. V lost 2 bases, J lost 2 bases, and 3 bases stayed unmatched. CDR3 nucleotides: TGTGCCAGCAGCTTATCGGGACAGGGAAACTATGGCTACACCTTC. It encodes CASSLSGQGNYGYTF.

The V and J genes are TRBV4-1 and TRBJ1-1; D is unclear. The CDR3 contains 14 residues. Deletions cut 9 bases from V and 3 bases from J, with 17 bases between. Looked up from germline, CDR1 is MGHRA and CDR2 is YSYEKL. The CDR3 coding sequence is TGCGCCAGTAAATTCCTAGGCACGGACACTGAAGCTTTCTTT. Translating gives CASKFLGTDTEAFF.

This clone has only a few counts. This chain connects TRBV11-2 to TRBJ2-1; possibly TRBD1 for D (5 bases). The CDR3 totals 12 residues. Germline loops: CDR1 SGHAT, CDR2 FQNNGV. The V end lost 4 bases, the J end lost 4 bases, and 5 bases lay between the germline ends. CDR3 bases: TGTGCCAGCAGCTCAGGGTACAATGAGCAGTTCTTC. Residues: CASSSGYNEQFF.

The chain has TRBV6-6 and TRBJ2-7; D remains unclear. The germline V gene encodes CDR1 MNHNY and CDR2 SVGAGI (reference sequence). This CDR3 is 16 amino acids long. V gave up 2 bases and J gave up 5 bases, with 19 bases separating them. The CDR3 DNA reads as TGTGCCAGCAGTTACCCTCCTCCCCCGAGGATGGACGAGCAGTACTTC. Encoded protein: CASSYPPPPRMDEQYF.

This rearrangement joins TRBV19 to TRBJ1-1; a possible D gene is TRBD1 (6 bases). Trimming removed 0 bases at V and 0 bases at J, with 14 bases between. In germline, CDR1 is LNHDA, CDR2 SQIVND (reference sequence). The CDR3 is 17 residues long. The CDR3 region has the DNA TGTGCCAGTAGTATAGATCCGACAGGTAATTTGAACACTGAAGCTTTCTTT. Translating it yields CASSIDPTGNLNTEAFF.

The rearrangement joins TRBV6-5 to TRBJ2-7; a possible D gene is TRBD2 (5 bases). V lost 4 bases, J lost 0 bases, and 10 bases lay in between. The CDR3 is made up of 14 amino acids. Germline loops: CDR1 MNHEY, CDR2 SVGAGI. CDR3 amino acids: CASSFRDISYEQYF. The CDR3 bases are TGTGCCAGCAGTTTCCGGGATATCTCCTACGAGCAGTACTTC.

This chain connects TRBV5-4 to TRBJ2-7, with a weak D call TRBD1 (6 bases). V was clipped by 0 bases and J by 0 bases, with 7 bases between them. The V gene's germline CDR1 is SGHNT and CDR2 YYREEE (reference sequence). The CDR3 runs to 14 residues. CDR3 nucleotides: TGTGCCAGCAGCTTGGGGGACAACTCCTACGAGCAGTACTTC. It is translated as CASSLGDNSYEQYF. Full variable domain (remainder filled in from reference TRBV5-4 and TRBJ2-7): ETGVTQSPTHLIKTRGQQVTLRCSSQSGHNTVSWYQQALGQGPQFIFQYYREEENGRGNFPPRFSGLQFPNYSSELNVNALELDDSALYLCASSLGDNSYEQYFGPGTRLTVT.

The rearrangement links TRBV18 to TRBJ1-1; D call uncertain. Trimming cost V 3 bases and J 7 bases, with 12 bases left between them. Germline values: CDR1 KGHSH, CDR2 LQKENI. The CDR3 is made up of 13 amino acids. This CDR3 is CASSPWEDGEAFF. CDR3 coding DNA: TGTGCCAGCTCACCCTGGGAGGACGGTGAAGCTTTCTTT.

The chain recombines TRBV5-1 with TRBJ2-7, with 7 bases lining up with TRBD1. Germline loops: CDR1 SGHRS, CDR2 YFSETQ. The CDR3 has 14 residues. V dropped 4 bases and J dropped 0; count of bases not matched to a gene: 4. Written as DNA, the CDR3 is TGCGCCAGCAGCCCCCGGGACAGCTCCTACGAGCAGTACTTC. This codes for CASSPRDSSYEQYF.

With regard to this clone: One end of the junction varies from germline; a read error may be responsible. The V and J genes are TRBV3-1 (or the pseudogene TRBV3-2) and TRBJ2-4; tentative D call: TRBD2 (5 bases). The germline V gene has CDR1 LGHDT and CDR2 YNNKEL (reference sequence). The CDR3 contains 17 residues. The CDR3: CANSQAASGVGKNIQYF. For the CDR3, the DNA is TGTGCCAACAGCCAAGCGGCGTCCGGGGTAGGCAAAAACATTCAGTACTTC.

Here the CDR3 reads CASSQEAGSQYF. CDR3 bases: TGCGCCAGCAGCCAAGAAGCCGGGAGTCAGTACTTC. The gene calls are TRBV4-1 and TRBJ2-7; a weak D match, TRBD2 (6 bases). The CDR3 is made up of 12 amino acids. V was pared by 0 bases and J by 10 bases, with 10 bases between. Germline CDR1 and CDR2: MGHRA and YSYEKL.

The chain combines TRBV19 with TRBJ1-2; 9 nucleotides match TRBD1. CDR1 and CDR2 from the germline V gene are LNHDA and SQIVND (reference sequence). The CDR3 has 17 amino acids. J lost 2 bases, V lost 6 bases, and 13 bases had no gene match. The CDR3 DNA is TGTGCCAGTAGAGCTCTTGGGACAGGGAGTGACAACTATGGCTACACCTTC. Protein sequence: CASRALGTGSDNYGYTF.

The chain carries TRBV5-8 and TRBJ2-3; 7 bases match TRBD1. Germline V CDR1 and CDR2: SGHTS, YDEGEE. J was trimmed by 2 bases and V by 0 bases; bases with no gene match: 3. The CDR3 consists of 15 residues. The CDR3 protein is CASSLGTGATDTQYF. The CDR3, as DNA: TGTGCCAGCAGCTTGGGTACAGGGGCCACAGATACGCAGTATTTT.

The chain carries TRBV2 and TRBJ1-2; 7 bases match TRBD1. CDR1 and CDR2 (germline): SNHLY, FYNNEI. This CDR3 comprises 14 residues. Unmatched junction bases numbered 8, after V lost 2 bases and J lost 8 bases. The CDR3 loop is CASSEQGGARGYTF. The CDR3 coding sequence is TGTGCCAGCAGTGAACAGGGGGGCGCGAGGGGCTACACCTTC.

This clone appeared a single time. The V and J genes are TRBV6-6 and TRBJ2-1; TRBD2 aligns across 15 bases. J was trimmed by 2 bases and V by 5 bases; bases with no gene match: 4. Germline CDR1 and CDR2: MNHNY and SVGAGI (reference sequence). CDR3 length: 17 amino acids. The CDR3, as DNA: TGTGCCAGCAGTCCGAGGACTAGCGGGAGGGCCTACAATGAGCAGTTCTTC. It translates to CASSPRTSGRAYNEQFF.

This chain connects TRBV6-5 to TRBJ1-6; 8 nucleotides agree with TRBD1. Germline assignment: CDR1 MNHEY and CDR2 SVGAGI. The trim removed 10 bases at V and 6 bases at J, leaving 5 bases unmatched. This CDR3 comprises 13 residues. In DNA, the CDR3 is TGTGCCACCCAACAGGGGGGTAATTCACCCCTCCACTTT. It is translated as CATQQGGNSPLHF.

The J gene is TRBJ2-1, the V gene TRBV15, with 11 nucleotides matching TRBD2. The J segment lost 7 bases and the V segment lost 2 bases, leaving 13 bases of the junction unmatched. This CDR3 has 18 amino acids. From germline, CDR1 is LNHNV and CDR2 YYDKDF (reference sequence). CDR3 region: CATSRPTLAGVSKNEQFF. In DNA form, the CDR3 reads TGTGCCACCAGCAGACCAACACTAGCGGGAGTCTCCAAAAATGAGCAGTTCTTC.

The chain employs TRBV11-2 and TRBJ2-5, with 7 nucleotides matching TRBD2. Trimming cost V 3 bases and J 1 base; bases outside gene matches: 11. This CDR3 comprises 17 residues. The germline CDR1 and CDR2 sequences are SGHAT and FQNNGV. In DNA, the CDR3 is TGTGCCAGCAGCTTTAGGCTTCAAGCGGGACGCCAAGAGACCCAGTACTTC. This codes for CASSFRLQAGRQETQYF.

The CDR3 region is CASSLGRTGATDTQYF. CDR3 nucleotides: TGTGCCAGCAGCTTAGGCCGGACAGGGGCCACAGATACGCAGTATTTT. The chain is built from TRBV11-3 and TRBJ2-3, with 9 bases identical to TRBD1. Germline V gene lookup returns CDR1 SGHNT and CDR2 YENEEA. Trimming removed 1 base from V and 2 bases from J; junction bases left unmatched: 4. This CDR3 is built from 16 residues.